This TCR beta chain originates from a study of blood T cell repertoires in COVID-19. Turning to the study itself: Samples of COVID-19 (acute and convalescent) were obtained from the United States, Italy and Spain.

This CDR3 contains 16 residues. V was pared by 4 bases and J by 4 bases, with 6 bases of the junction left unmatched. Germline CDR1 SGHNT, CDR2 YYREEE (reference sequence). In the original workflow: Amplification with reference gene primers provided the estimates of nucleated cell counts. TCRdb's table, derived via immunoSEQ multiplex PCR, lists solely in-frame clones and lacks some. Clone size and V and J calls were adopted from that table, with D and trimming inferred from the DNA. The sample yields 40,000 to 55,000 clones, approximately 80% seen once. Adults between roughly 18 and 100 years of age took part from 24 US areas.

Input material: PBMCs or T cells enriched from blood (not recorded which). The chain has TRBV5-4 and TRBJ2-7, with 15 bases fitting TRBD2. The TCR originated in a woman aged 50 to 60 with acute COVID-19. CDR3 sequence: CASSTPGLAGGYEQYF. CDR3 nucleotides: TGTGCCAGCAGCACCCCGGGACTAGCGGGGGGTTACGAGCAGTACTTC.